The sample holds many counts of the clone carrying this T cell receptor beta chain. What it binds is not known. This beta chain lies outside the target of a library built for alpha chains; its clone size means little. This sample stems from a study of spatial heterogeneity in lung cancer. Time point meaning: sample taken at primary tumor resection. Study results and limitations: Tumor mutation counts were tracked by expanded intratumoral alpha and beta TCR counts.

V lost 4 bases and J 7 bases, leaving 20 bases between the germline ends. Per the germline V gene, CDR1 is SGHVS and CDR2 is FQNEAQ. This CDR3 spans 16 amino acids. Each molecule of TCR cDNA was tagged with one unique molecular identifier. Using its own MiXCR run on the 5' RACE reads, TCRdb lists one record per CDR3 protein. The sample carries some 7,900 distinct CDR3 sequences, roughly 6.5% recorded once. This specimen was lung tumor tissue, taken at surgery. The chain is built from TRBV7-8 and TRBJ2-1; D is perhaps TRBD1 or TRBD2 (5 bases each). The sequence came from a female donor with early-stage non-small cell lung cancer. CDR3 loop: CASSSRDAYGSNEQFF. CDR3 nucleotide sequence: TGTGCCAGCAGCTCCAGGGACGCCTATGGGTCTAATGAGCAGTTCTTC.